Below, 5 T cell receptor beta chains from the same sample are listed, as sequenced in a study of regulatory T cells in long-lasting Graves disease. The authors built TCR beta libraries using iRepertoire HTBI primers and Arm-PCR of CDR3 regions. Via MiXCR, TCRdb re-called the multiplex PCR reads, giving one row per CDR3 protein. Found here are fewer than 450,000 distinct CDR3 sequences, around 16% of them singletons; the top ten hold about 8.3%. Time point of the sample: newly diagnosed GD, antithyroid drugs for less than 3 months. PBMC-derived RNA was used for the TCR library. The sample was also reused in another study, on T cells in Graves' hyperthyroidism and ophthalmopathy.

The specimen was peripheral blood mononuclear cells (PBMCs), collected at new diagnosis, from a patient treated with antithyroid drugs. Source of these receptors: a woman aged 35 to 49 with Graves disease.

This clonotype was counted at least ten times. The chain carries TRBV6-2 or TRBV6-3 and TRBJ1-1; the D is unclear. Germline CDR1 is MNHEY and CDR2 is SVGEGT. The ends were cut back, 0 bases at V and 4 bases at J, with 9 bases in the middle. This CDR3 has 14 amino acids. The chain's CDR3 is CASSYSHWGTEAFF. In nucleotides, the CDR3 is TGTGCCAGCAGTTACTCCCATTGGGGCACTGAAGCTTTCTTT.

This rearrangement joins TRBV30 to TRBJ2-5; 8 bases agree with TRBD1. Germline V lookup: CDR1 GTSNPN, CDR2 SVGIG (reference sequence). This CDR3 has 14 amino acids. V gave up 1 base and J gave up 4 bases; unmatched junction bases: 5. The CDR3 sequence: CAWSGTGPGETQYF. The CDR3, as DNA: TGTGCCTGGAGTGGGACAGGGCCCGGAGAGACCCAGTACTTC.

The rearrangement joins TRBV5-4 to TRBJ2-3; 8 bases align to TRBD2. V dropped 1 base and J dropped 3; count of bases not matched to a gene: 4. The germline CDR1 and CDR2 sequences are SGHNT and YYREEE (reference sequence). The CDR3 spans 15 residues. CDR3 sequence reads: CASSLKASGTDTQYF. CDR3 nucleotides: TGTGCCAGCAGCTTGAAGGCTAGCGGGACAGATACGCAGTATTTT.

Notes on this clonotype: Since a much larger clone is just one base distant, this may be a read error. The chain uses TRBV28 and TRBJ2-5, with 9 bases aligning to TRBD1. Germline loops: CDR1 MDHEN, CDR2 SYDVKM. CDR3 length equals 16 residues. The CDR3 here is CASSGSGTGYQEAQYF. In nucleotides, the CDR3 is TGTGCCAGCAGTGGGTCCGGGACAGGGTATCAAGAGGCCCAGTACTTC.

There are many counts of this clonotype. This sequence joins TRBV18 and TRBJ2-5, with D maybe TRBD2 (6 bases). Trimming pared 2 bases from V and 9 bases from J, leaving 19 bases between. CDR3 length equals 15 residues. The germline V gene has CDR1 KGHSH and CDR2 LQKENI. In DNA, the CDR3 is TGTGCCAGCTCACCATCTAATGGACTATCCGGGGCCCAGTACTTC. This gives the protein CASSPSNGLSGAQYF.